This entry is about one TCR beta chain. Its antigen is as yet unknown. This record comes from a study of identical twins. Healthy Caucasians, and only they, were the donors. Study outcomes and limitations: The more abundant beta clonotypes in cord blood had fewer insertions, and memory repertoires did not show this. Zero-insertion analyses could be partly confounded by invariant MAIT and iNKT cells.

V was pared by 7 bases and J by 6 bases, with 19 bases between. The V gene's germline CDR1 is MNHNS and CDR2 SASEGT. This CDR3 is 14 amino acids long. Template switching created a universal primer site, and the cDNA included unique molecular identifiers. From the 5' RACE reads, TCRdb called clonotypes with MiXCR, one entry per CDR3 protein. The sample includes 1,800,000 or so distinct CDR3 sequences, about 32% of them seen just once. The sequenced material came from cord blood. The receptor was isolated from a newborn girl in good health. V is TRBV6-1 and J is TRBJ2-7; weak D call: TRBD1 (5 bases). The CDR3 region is CASTSPPGYSEQYF. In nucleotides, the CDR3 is TGTGCCAGCACCTCTCCCCCAGGGTACAGCGAGCAGTACTTC.